A single sample gave rise to the 24 T cell receptor beta chains below, sequenced in a study of glioma-infiltrating T cells after dendritic cell vaccination listed by TCRdb under 2016. What this sample's time point label stands for: after dendritic cell vaccination, including at tumor progression/relapse. The library was generated by the immunoSEQ multiplex PCR assay. The table was pulled from immuneACCESS by TCRdb, which kept in-frame rearrangements only. Such tables lose some clones; where checked, under half of the loss comes from unresolved V genes, and the rest has no known cause. The sample records more than 75,000 clones, roughly 87% of which are singletons. The ten largest clones represent about 6.8% of the sample. The material sequenced was blood, taken after dendritic cell vaccination. The source is a human donor with glioblastoma.

This clone came up a few times. The chain couples TRBV2 to TRBJ2-7; TRBD2 is a possible D gene (7 bases). The V end was cut by 4 bases, the J end by 5 bases, with 18 bases between. The CDR3 has 15 amino acids. CDR1 is SNHLY, CDR2 FYNNEI, per germline. This CDR3 is CASSVTGGGGHEQYF. CDR3 bases: TGTGCCAGCAGTGTGACGGGGGGCGGTGGCCACGAGCAGTACTTC.

The chain joins TRBV19 to TRBJ2-5; 10 bases are a match to TRBD2. Germline V lookup: CDR1 LNHDA, CDR2 SQIVND (reference sequence). The CDR3 is made up of 16 amino acids. Unmatched junction bases numbered 5, after V lost 3 bases and J lost 1 base. The DNA of the CDR3 is TGTGCCAGTAGTATTTTGTCTAGCGGGGGCCAAGAGACCCAGTACTTC. Its translation: CASSILSSGGQETQYF.

V usage is TRBV7-2 and J usage is TRBJ2-5; perhaps TRBD2 as D (6 bases). The V end was cut by 2 bases, the J end by 9 bases, with 19 bases between. Germline V gene data show CDR1 as SGHTA and CDR2 as FQGNSA. The CDR3 length is 15 residues. In nucleotides, the CDR3 is TGTGCCAGCAGCTTACAAAGGGGACTTTTGGGGCCCCAGTACTTC. Residues: CASSLQRGLLGPQYF.

V and J are TRBV7-6 and TRBJ2-5; D is uncertain. This CDR3 spans 14 amino acids. The germline V and J ends were trimmed by 1 base and 1 base, with 7 bases remaining between them. Germline assignment: CDR1 SGHVS and CDR2 FNYEAQ. The CDR3: CASSLGALQETQYF. Written as DNA, the CDR3 is TGTGCCAGCAGCTTAGGGGCCCTCCAAGAGACCCAGTACTTC.

The genes are TRBV5-5 and TRBJ2-7; possibly TRBD2 for D (6 bases). CDR3 length equals 14 residues. V lost 4 bases and J 0 bases, leaving 11 bases between the germline ends. Germline V gene data show CDR1 as SGHKS and CDR2 as YYEKEE (reference sequence). The DNA for the CDR3 is TGTGCCAGCAGCGATCCGGGGGACTCCTACGAGCAGTACTTC. This codes for CASSDPGDSYEQYF.

This sequence joins TRBV6-4 and TRBJ2-3; D is ambiguous. Trimming took 3 bases from V and 5 from J, leaving 15 bases between them. Germline V gene lookup returns CDR1 MRHNA and CDR2 SNTAGT. The CDR3 is made up of 15 amino acids. The CDR3 DNA sequence: TGTGCCAGCAGTGAAACCACTATTCTGGGAGATACGCAGTATTTT. The encoded protein is CASSETTILGDTQYF.

The rearrangement links TRBV6-1 to TRBJ2-1; 13 bases map to TRBD2. The V and J ends lost 2 bases and 7 bases, in that order; junction bases with no gene match: 2. The CDR3 runs 15 residues. CDR1 MNHNS and CDR2 SASEGT come from the germline V gene. DNA for the CDR3: TGTGCCAGCAGTGAACAGACTAGCGGGGGGAATGAGCAGTTCTTC. Protein product: CASSEQTSGGNEQFF.

The gene calls are TRBV7-3 and TRBJ1-1; D call uncertain. The CDR3 covers 13 residues. The V gene lost 2 bases and the J gene lost 4 bases, with 8 bases spanning the gap. Germline CDR1 is SGHTA and CDR2 is FQGTGA. CDR3 nucleotide sequence: TGTGCCAGCAGCTTAGGTGCGGGCACTGAAGCTTTCTTT. The encoded protein is CASSLGAGTEAFF.

The chain is built from TRBV28 and TRBJ1-1; D may be TRBD1 (5 bases). V dropped 8 bases and J dropped 6 bases, with 16 bases sitting between them. The germline V gene encodes CDR1 MDHEN and CDR2 SYDVKM. The CDR3 runs 13 residues. The CDR3 here is CASLRGEGAEAFF. For the CDR3, the DNA is TGTGCCAGCCTTAGGGGCGAAGGGGCTGAAGCTTTCTTT.

This clone has a count of ten or more. The chain has TRBV5-1 and TRBJ2-7; no reliable D call. This CDR3 comprises 11 residues. CDR1 is SGHRS, CDR2 YFSETQ, per germline. The ends were cut back, 2 bases at V and 5 bases at J, with 5 bases in the middle. The CDR3 is CASSFANEQYF. Here the CDR3 DNA reads TGCGCCAGCAGCTTCGCGAACGAGCAGTACTTC.

The J gene is TRBJ1-1, the V gene TRBV19, with D unclear. The CDR3 has 13 amino acids. Germline-derived CDR1 and CDR2 are LNHDA and SQIVND (reference sequence). V gave up 7 bases and J gave up 0 bases, with 9 bases separating them. This chain's CDR3 is CASKFSLNTEAFF. The CDR3 DNA reads TGTGCCAGTAAATTCTCCTTGAACACTGAAGCTTTCTTT.

This chain joins TRBV6-6 and TRBJ2-1; D is possibly TRBD2 (5 bases). The CDR3 contains 16 residues. V gave up 5 bases and J gave up 0 bases, with 14 bases separating them. Germline CDR1 reads MNHNY; CDR2 reads SVGAGI (reference sequence). CDR3 DNA: TGTGCCAGCAGTCGGACTCCGACGGGCTCCTACAATGAGCAGTTCTTC. Its protein product is CASSRTPTGSYNEQFF.

This chain links TRBV7-6 with TRBJ2-1; tentatively, D is TRBD2 (6 bases). The ends were cut back, 5 bases at V and 0 bases at J, with 11 bases in the middle. CDR1 and CDR2 (germline): SGHVS, FNYEAQ. The CDR3 loop spans 15 amino acids. This CDR3 is CASSPSTSSYNEQFF. The CDR3 DNA is TGTGCCAGCAGCCCCTCGACTAGCTCCTACAATGAGCAGTTCTTC.

This sequence joins TRBV7-2 and TRBJ1-2; D gene ambiguous. The CDR3 covers 15 residues. Trimming pared 1 base from V and 6 bases from J, leaving 15 bases between. Germline V lookup: CDR1 SGHTA, CDR2 FQGNSA. The CDR3 here is CASSLGATGSDGYTF. The CDR3 coding sequence is TGTGCCAGCAGCTTAGGGGCCACGGGGTCCGATGGCTACACCTTC.

This clone showed up just once. V and J are TRBV7-2 and TRBJ1-6; D perhaps matches TRBD1 (6 bases). Between the trimmed V and J ends, which lost 7 bases and 6 bases, there was a span of 16 bases. The CDR3 is 15 amino acids. In germline, CDR1 is SGHTA, CDR2 FQGNSA. In nucleotides, the CDR3 is TGTGCCAGCAAGAGGGGGACGGCCGCTAATTCACCCCTCCACTTT. Encoded protein: CASKRGTAANSPLHF.

This rearrangement joins TRBV18 to TRBJ1-1, with 7 bases aligning to TRBD1. This CDR3 spans 14 amino acids. Germline V gives CDR1 KGHSH, CDR2 LQKENI. V shed 6 bases and J 3 bases; nucleotides not matched to a gene: 7. The CDR3 DNA follows: TGTGCCAGCTCTCTGACAGGGTCGGACACTGAAGCTTTCTTT. Translating gives CASSLTGSDTEAFF.

The V gene is TRBV30, the J gene TRBJ2-2; TRBD1 agrees at 7 bases. Germline-derived CDR1 and CDR2 are GTSNPN and SVGIG (reference sequence). Unmatched junction bases numbered 5, after V lost 4 bases and J lost 3 bases. There are 14 residues in the CDR3. Here the CDR3 reads CAWKKGADTGELFF. The CDR3 region has the DNA TGTGCCTGGAAGAAGGGGGCGGACACCGGGGAGCTGTTTTTT.

The V call is TRBV2, the J call TRBJ1-6, with D tentatively TRBD1 (5 bases). This CDR3 has 12 residues. Trimming took off 7 bases at V and 10 bases at J, with 11 bases between the two ends. The germline V gene has CDR1 SNHLY and CDR2 FYNNEI. The CDR3 sequence: CASTGERSPLHF. CDR3 in DNA: TGTGCCAGCACGGGGGAAAGATCACCCCTCCACTTT.

The rearrangement uses TRBV7-3 and TRBJ1-3, with D perhaps TRBD1 (6 bases). Trimming cost V 0 bases and J 4 bases, with 13 bases left between them. The germline V gene has CDR1 SGHTA and CDR2 FQGTGA. The CDR3 covers 16 residues. Here the CDR3 reads CASSLTPQGSGNTIYF. The CDR3, as DNA: TGTGCCAGCAGCTTAACACCACAGGGTTCGGGAAACACCATATATTTT.

The chain links TRBV6-5 to TRBJ1-5; a possible D gene is TRBD1 (6 bases). CDR3 length equals 15 residues. Germline V gives CDR1 MNHEY, CDR2 SVGAGI. The germline V and J ends were trimmed by 2 bases and 0 bases, with 8 bases remaining between them. The CDR3 sequence: CASSYDRYSNQPQHF. The CDR3 coding sequence is TGTGCCAGCAGTTACGACAGGTATAGCAATCAGCCCCAGCATTTT.

V gene TRBV19 combines with J gene TRBJ1-1, with TRBD1 as a possible D gene (5 bases). Germline lookup yields CDR1 LNHDA and CDR2 SQIVND (reference sequence). The V and J ends lost 3 bases and 10 bases respectively, with 15 bases between them. The CDR3 sequence is 13 residues long. The CDR3 sequence is CASSIQGDTAAFF. In DNA, the CDR3 is TGTGCCAGTAGTATTCAAGGGGATACGGCAGCTTTCTTT. The full variable domain, its missing parts supplied by reference TRBV19 and TRBJ1-1, is DGGITQSPKYLFRKEGQNVTLSCEQNLNHDAMYWYRQDPGQGLRLIYYSQIVNDFQKGDIAEGYSVSREKKESFPLTVTSAQKNPTAFYLCASSIQGDTAAFFGQGTRLTVV.

The chain carries TRBV5-6 and TRBJ1-3; D is unresolved. The V end was cut by 0 bases, the J end by 3 bases, with 4 bases between. In germline, CDR1 is SGHDT, CDR2 YYEEEE. This CDR3 region has 13 residues. The CDR3 sequence is CASSLALGNTIYF. CDR3 bases: TGTGCCAGCAGCTTGGCTCTTGGAAACACCATATATTTT.

Worth noting for this clone: Relative to the germline gene, one junction end is altered; a read error may explain this. V usage is TRBV7-7 and J usage is TRBJ2-1, with a tentative D call TRBD1 (6 bases). The CDR3 has 15 amino acids. Germline V gene data show CDR1 as SSHAT and CDR2 as FNYEAQ (reference sequence). CDR3 nucleotides: TGTGCTAGCAGCTCAGGGGCAGTCTCCTACAATGAGCAGTTCTTC. Translated: CASSSGAVSYNEQFF.

This rearrangement joins TRBV7-2 to TRBJ2-7, with TRBD2 matching over 9 bases. This CDR3 has 14 residues. Germline CDR1 is SGHTA and CDR2 is FQGNSA. Losses at the gene ends were 5 bases for V and 2 bases for J; bases not matched to a gene: 4. CDR3 sequence reads: CASSRLAEPYEQYF. The CDR3 nucleotides are TGTGCCAGCAGCCGACTAGCGGAGCCCTACGAGCAGTACTTC.